Presented here are 2 T cell receptor beta chains from one specimen sequenced in a study of OX40 agonist ivuxolimab in advanced cancers. Libraries were prepared by immunoSEQ multiplex PCR; TCRdb keeps only in-frame clonotypes and omits some of them. The data hold about 69,000 clones, with roughly nine tenths observed a single time. The source material was CD4+ or CD8+ T cells sorted from blood, sampled in a trial of the OX40 agonist ivuxolimab. The receptors were gathered from an adult with an advanced solid tumor such as melanoma, head and neck, liver or kidney cancer.

V and J are TRBV5-1 and TRBJ2-1; TRBD2 agrees at 11 bases. The germline V gene encodes CDR1 SGHRS and CDR2 YFSETQ. The CDR3 spans 14 residues. V gave up 2 bases and J gave up 6 bases; unmatched junction bases: 1. The CDR3 loop is CASSLGTSGNEQFF. The CDR3 DNA is TGCGCCAGCAGCTTAGGGACTAGCGGCAATGAGCAGTTCTTC.

The chain joins TRBV4-1 to TRBJ2-6, with D perhaps given as TRBD1 or TRBD2 (5 bases each). The length of the CDR3 is 17 residues. V dropped 5 bases and J dropped 1 base, with 15 bases sitting between them. The germline V gene has CDR1 MGHRA and CDR2 YSYEKL. This chain's CDR3 is CASSSTAPGSGANVLTF. As DNA, the CDR3 is TGCGCCAGCAGCTCGACAGCCCCGGGGTCTGGGGCCAACGTCCTGACTTTC.